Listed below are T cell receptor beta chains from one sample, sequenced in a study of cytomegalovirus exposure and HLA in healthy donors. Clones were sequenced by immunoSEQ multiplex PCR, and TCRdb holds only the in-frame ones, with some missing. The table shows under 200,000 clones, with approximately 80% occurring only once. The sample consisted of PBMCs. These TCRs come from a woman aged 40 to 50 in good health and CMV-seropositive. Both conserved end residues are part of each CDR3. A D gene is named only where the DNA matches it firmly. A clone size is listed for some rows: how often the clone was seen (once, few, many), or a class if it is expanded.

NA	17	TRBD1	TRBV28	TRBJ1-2	CASSLSGLTGPNYGYTF	TGTGCCAGCAGTTTATCCGGGCTGACAGGGCCGAACTATGGCTACACCTTC
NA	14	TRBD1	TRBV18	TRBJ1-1	CASSPTTGDTEAFF	TGTGCCAGCTCACCGACGACAGGGGACACTGAAGCTTTCTTT
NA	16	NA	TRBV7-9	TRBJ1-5	CASSAHRDRSNQPQHF	TGTGCCAGCAGCGCACACAGGGATAGGAGCAATCAGCCCCAGCATTTT
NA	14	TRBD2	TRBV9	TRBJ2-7	CASSTSGRVHEQYF	TGTGCCAGCAGCACTAGCGGGAGGGTCCACGAGCAGTACTTC
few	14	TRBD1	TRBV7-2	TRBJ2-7	CASSSTGGSYEQYF	TGTGCCAGCAGCTCTACAGGGGGCTCCTACGAGCAGTACTTC
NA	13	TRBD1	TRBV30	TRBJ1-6	CAGGTADNSPLHF	TGTGCCGGGGGGACAGCAGATAATTCACCCCTCCACTTT
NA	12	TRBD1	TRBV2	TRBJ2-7	CASYSGGYEQYF	TGTGCCTCTTACTCAGGGGGCTACGAGCAGTACTTC
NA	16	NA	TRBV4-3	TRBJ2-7	CASSPSLGGGSYEQYF	TGCGCCAGCAGCCCGTCTTTGGGGGGTGGCTCCTACGAGCAGTACTTC
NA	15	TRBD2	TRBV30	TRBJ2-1	CAWRPPSGGNNEQFF	TGTGCCTGGAGGCCTCCTAGCGGGGGAAACAATGAGCAGTTCTTC
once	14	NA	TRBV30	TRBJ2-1	CAWSASARVSEQFF	TGTGCCTGGAGTGCCTCGGCCCGGGTTAGTGAGCAGTTCTTC
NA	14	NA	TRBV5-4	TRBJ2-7	CASSLWGLTYEQYF	TGTGCCAGCAGCCTATGGGGACTGACCTACGAGCAGTACTTC
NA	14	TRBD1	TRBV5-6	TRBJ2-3	CASSFGQGRDTQYF	TGTGCCAGCAGCTTCGGACAGGGGAGGGATACGCAGTATTTT
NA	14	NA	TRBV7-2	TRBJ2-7	CASSLPSAIYEQYF	TGTGCCAGCAGCTTACCTAGCGCAATATACGAGCAGTACTTC
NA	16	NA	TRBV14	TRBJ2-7	CASTPGGTIGSYEQYF	TGTGCCAGCACCCCAGGGGGGACCATCGGCTCCTACGAGCAGTACTTC
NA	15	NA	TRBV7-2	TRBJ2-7	CAGSPVASASYEQYF	TGTGCCGGCAGCCCCGTGGCTAGCGCATCCTACGAGCAGTACTTC
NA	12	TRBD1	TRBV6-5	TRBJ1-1	CASSSSQGDAFF	TGTGCCAGCAGTTCATCACAGGGGGACGCTTTCTTT
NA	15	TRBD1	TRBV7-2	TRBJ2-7	CASSLTGGAFSEQYF	TGTGCCAGCAGCCTAACAGGGGGCGCATTCAGCGAGCAGTACTTC
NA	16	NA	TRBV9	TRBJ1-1	CASSDGGGRANTEAFF	TGTGCCAGCAGTGATGGGGGAGGCCGGGCGAACACTGAAGCTTTCTTT
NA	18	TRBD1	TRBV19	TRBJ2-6	CASSDDRDSRSGANVLTF	TGTGCCAGTAGCGACGATCGGGACAGCCGATCAGGGGCCAACGTCCTGACTTTC
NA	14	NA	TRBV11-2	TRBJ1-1	CASSLQVGNTEAFF	TGTGCCAGCAGCCTCCAGGTGGGGAACACTGAAGCTTTCTTT
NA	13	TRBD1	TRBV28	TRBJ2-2	CASGGQGGGELFF	TGTGCCAGCGGGGGACAGGGTGGTGGGGAGCTGTTTTTT
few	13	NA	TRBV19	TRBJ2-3	CASTVSGTDTQYF	TGTGCCAGTACCGTTTCGGGCACAGATACGCAGTATTTT
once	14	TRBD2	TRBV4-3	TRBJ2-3	CASSPTSDPDTQYF	TGCGCCAGCAGCCCGACTAGCGATCCAGATACGCAGTATTTT
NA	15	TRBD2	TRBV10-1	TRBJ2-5	CATSPGLAGQETQYF	TGCGCCACCTCGCCGGGACTAGCGGGACAAGAGACCCAGTACTTC
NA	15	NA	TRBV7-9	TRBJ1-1	CASTKGSGLDTEAFF	TGTGCCAGCACCAAAGGTTCAGGGCTGGACACTGAAGCTTTCTTT
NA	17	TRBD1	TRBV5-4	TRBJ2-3	CASSPYGGTGGSDTQYF	TGTGCCAGCAGCCCCTACGGAGGGACAGGGGGCTCAGATACGCAGTATTTT
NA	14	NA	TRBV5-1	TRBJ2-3	CASSLLSPTDTQYF	TGCGCCAGCAGCTTACTATCCCCCACAGATACGCAGTATTTT
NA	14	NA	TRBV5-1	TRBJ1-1	CASSSGTKNTEAFF	TGCGCCAGCAGCTCCGGGACAAAGAACACTGAAGCTTTCTTT
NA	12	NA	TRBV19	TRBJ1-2	CASSISLYGYTF	TGTGCCAGTAGTATAAGCCTTTATGGCTACACCTTC
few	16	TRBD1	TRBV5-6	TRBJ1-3	CASSLRTGTKGNTIYF	TGTGCCAGCAGCTTGAGGACAGGGACGAAAGGAAACACCATATATTTT
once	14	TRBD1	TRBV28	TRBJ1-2	CASSLPGTGDGYTF	TGTGCCAGCAGTTTACCTGGGACAGGGGATGGCTACACCTTC
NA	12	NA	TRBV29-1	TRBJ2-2	CSVGRVGGELFF	TGCAGCGTTGGCAGGGTTGGCGGGGAGCTGTTTTTT
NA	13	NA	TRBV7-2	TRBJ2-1	CASSSYRYNEQFF	TGTGCCAGCAGCTCATACAGGTACAATGAGCAGTTCTTC
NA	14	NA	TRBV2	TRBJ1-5	CASTRGNSNQPQHF	TGTGCCAGCACCAGAGGGAATAGCAATCAGCCCCAGCATTTT
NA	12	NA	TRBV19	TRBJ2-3	CASSRVTDTQYF	TGTGCCAGTAGTAGAGTAACAGATACGCAGTATTTT
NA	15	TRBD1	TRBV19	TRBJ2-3	CASSSDRGRTDTQYF	TGTGCCAGTAGTTCCGACAGGGGACGGACAGATACGCAGTATTTT
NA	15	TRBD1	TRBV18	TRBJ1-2	CASSPPSGQGTSYTF	TGTGCCAGCTCACCACCTTCGGGACAGGGGACGAGCTACACCTTC
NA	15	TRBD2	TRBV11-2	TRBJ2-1	CASSLLAGEYNEQFF	TGTGCCAGCAGCTTACTAGCGGGAGAATACAATGAGCAGTTCTTC
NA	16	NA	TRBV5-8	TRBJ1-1	CASSLRAGRLNTEAFF	TGTGCCAGCAGCTTAAGAGCAGGCCGCTTGAACACTGAAGCTTTCTTT
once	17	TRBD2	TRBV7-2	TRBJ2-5	CASSRALAGGDQETQYF	TGTGCCAGCAGCCGCGCTCTAGCGGGAGGGGACCAAGAGACCCAGTACTTC
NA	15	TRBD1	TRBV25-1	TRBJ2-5	CASSGPTGIQETQYF	TGTGCCAGCAGTGGCCCGACAGGGATTCAAGAGACCCAGTACTTC
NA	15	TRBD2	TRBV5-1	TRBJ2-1	CASSWGGGLNNEQFF	TGCGCCAGCAGCTGGGGCGGGGGGTTAAACAATGAGCAGTTCTTC
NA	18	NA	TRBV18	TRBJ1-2	CASSPPFPGQRTYYGYTF	TGTGCCAGCTCACCACCATTTCCCGGACAGAGGACTTACTATGGCTACACCTTC
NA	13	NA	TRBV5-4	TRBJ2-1	CASSRGGADEQFF	TGTGCCAGCAGCCGAGGCGGGGCGGATGAGCAGTTCTTC
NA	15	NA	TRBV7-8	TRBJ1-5	CASSAGAGGNQPQHF	TGTGCCAGCAGCGCTGGAGCGGGTGGCAATCAGCCCCAGCATTTT
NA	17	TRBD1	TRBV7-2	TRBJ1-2	CASSLRGGQGLNYGYTF	TGTGCCAGCAGCTTAAGGGGGGGACAGGGCCTTAACTATGGCTACACCTTC
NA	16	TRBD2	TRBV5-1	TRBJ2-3	CASSTGTSIPSDTQYF	TGCGCCAGCAGCACCGGGACTAGCATCCCCTCAGATACGCAGTATTTT
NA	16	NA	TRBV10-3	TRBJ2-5	CAISESKRSGQETQYF	TGTGCCATCAGTGAGTCTAAGAGGAGCGGCCAAGAGACCCAGTACTTC
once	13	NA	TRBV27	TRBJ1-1	CASRLGLDTEAFF	TGTGCCAGCAGATTGGGGCTGGACACTGAAGCTTTCTTT